The 26 T cell receptor beta chains presented below share a single source sample, sequenced in a study of Ad26.COV2.S vaccination and SARS-CoV-2 variants. As for treatment: about 20 received Ad26.COV2.S at low or high dose, single or two shots; 5 received placebo; per-sample allocation not given. Collection of the samples took place on day 63 after the first injection of vaccine or placebo. Repertoires were generated with immunoSEQ multiplex PCR, while TCRdb's copy carries only in-frame clones and drops some. The table includes approximately 410,000 clones, 80% to 95% detected once. Sequenced here: peripheral blood, sampled in a trial of Ad26.COV2.S vaccine versus placebo. These receptors originate from a person aged 18 to 59 who received the Ad26.COV2.S COVID-19 vaccine or a placebo.

The count of this clone is one. V and J are TRBV2 and TRBJ1-1, with 10 bases identical to TRBD1. V gave up 6 bases and J gave up 3 bases; unmatched junction bases: 7. Germline CDR1 and CDR2: SNHLY and FYNNEI. CDR3 length equals 15 residues. DNA of the CDR3: TGTGCCAGCAGATCTACCGGGACAGGGGACACTGAAGCTTTCTTT. This translates into CASRSTGTGDTEAFF.

The chain joins TRBV5-8 to TRBJ1-1, with 9 nucleotides matching TRBD1. Looked up from germline, CDR1 is SGHTS and CDR2 is YDEGEE. The CDR3 sequence is 18 residues long. V lost 0 bases to trimming and J lost 7 bases; unmatched junction nucleotides: 16. The CDR3 loop is CASSLVLGSTGGRLEAFF. The CDR3 nucleotides are TGTGCCAGCAGCTTGGTTTTGGGCTCCACAGGGGGCCGACTTGAAGCTTTCTTT.

The genes are TRBV27 and TRBJ2-7; 10 bases align to TRBD2. Germline V gene sequence: CDR1 MNHEY, CDR2 SMNVEV (reference sequence). This CDR3 region has 15 residues. With 6 bases clipped from V and 7 bases from J, the junction kept 12 bases outside the gene matches. The CDR3: CASSLLPGLAAEQYF. CDR3 bases: TGTGCCAGCAGCCTACTACCCGGACTAGCGGCTGAGCAGTACTTC.

V is TRBV6-5 and J is TRBJ2-1; D not resolved. With 0 bases removed from V and 4 bases from J, the gap between germline ends came to 10 bases. CDR1 MNHEY and CDR2 SVGAGI come from the germline V gene. This CDR3 contains 15 residues. CDR3 residues: CASSYSGRRYNEQFF. The CDR3 bases are TGTGCCAGCAGTTACTCTGGGCGGCGTTACAATGAGCAGTTCTTC.

This clone has more than one count but fewer than ten. Germline and junction disagree at one end, which may indicate a read error. V gene TRBV3-1 (or the pseudogene TRBV3-2) combines with J gene TRBJ1-2, with D possibly matching TRBD1 (6 bases). The CDR3 totals 13 residues. Germline V CDR1 and CDR2: LGHDT, YNNKEL (reference sequence). The CDR3, as DNA: TGTGCCAGCAGCCTGCAAGGGGTGTCAGGGGAAAACTTC. It specifies CASSLQGVSGENF.

CDR3 sequence: CASSKDRRVTNEKLFF. CDR3 in DNA: TGTGCCAGTAGTAAAGACAGACGGGTCACTAATGAAAAACTGTTTTTT. The chain couples TRBV19 to TRBJ1-4; tentative D call: TRBD1 (5 bases). The CDR3 is 16 amino acids. Germline lookup yields CDR1 LNHDA and CDR2 SQIVND (reference sequence). Trimming shortened V by 4 bases and J by 2 bases, and 14 bases separated the two germline ends.

V gene TRBV28 combines with J gene TRBJ2-2, with TRBD2 matching over 15 bases. V gave up 6 bases and J gave up 6 bases; unmatched junction bases: 8. Looked up from germline, CDR1 is MDHEN and CDR2 is SYDVKM. The CDR3 is made up of 17 amino acids. CDR3 protein: CASSGLAGGPLAGELFF. DNA for the CDR3: TGTGCCAGCAGCGGACTAGCGGGGGGGCCGTTGGCCGGGGAGCTGTTTTTT. The complete variable domain, with remaining parts taken from reference TRBV28 and TRBJ2-2, reads DVKVTQSSRYLVKRTGEKVFLECVQDMDHENMFWYRQDPGLGLRLIYFSYDVKMKEKGDIPEGYSVSREKKERFSLILESASTNQTSMYLCASSGLAGGPLAGELFFGEGSRLTVL.

Note on this clone: The junction differs from germline at one of its ends, possibly a read error. The chain links TRBV11-2 to TRBJ1-4, with D uncertain. Germline CDR1 and CDR2: SGHAT and FQNNGV. The CDR3 has 13 amino acids. The CDR3 nucleotides are TGTGCCAGCAGCTTGGTGATGAATGGAAAACTGTTTTTT. Encoded protein: CASSLVMNGKLFF.

The J gene is TRBJ2-1, the V gene TRBV9; TRBD2 might be the D (5 bases). Germline lookup yields CDR1 SGDLS and CDR2 YYNGEE. Trimming stripped 0 bases from V and 4 bases from J, with 11 bases between. CDR3 length equals 15 residues. CDR3 coding DNA: TGTGCCAGCAGCGTAGCGCCAGGACTTTACAATGAGCAGTTCTTC. Translating it yields CASSVAPGLYNEQFF.

The CDR3: CASSGTGFGYTF. The CDR3 DNA reads as TGTGCCAGTAGTGGGACAGGGTTTGGCTACACCTTC. The chain carries TRBV19 and TRBJ1-2; TRBD1 aligns across 9 bases. Unmatched junction bases numbered 2, after V lost 5 bases and J lost 7 bases. Germline CDR1 and CDR2: LNHDA and SQIVND (reference sequence). This CDR3 has 12 amino acids. Drawing the rest from reference TRBV19 and TRBJ1-2, the complete variable domain is DGGITQSPKYLFRKEGQNVTLSCEQNLNHDAMYWYRQDPGQGLRLIYYSQIVNDFQKGDIAEGYSVSREKKESFPLTVTSAQKNPTAFYLCASSGTGFGYTFGSGTRLTVV.

This chain uses TRBV4-3 with TRBJ1-4; 7 nucleotides match TRBD1. V shed 4 bases and J 6 bases; nucleotides not matched to a gene: 2. The germline gives CDR1 LGHNA, CDR2 YSLEER. CDR3 length: 13 amino acids. CDR3 in amino acids: CASSPTGYEKLFF. The CDR3 region has the DNA TGCGCCAGCAGCCCGACAGGGTATGAAAAACTGTTTTTT.

The chain combines TRBV5-5 with TRBJ2-7; D call uncertain. CDR1 is SGHKS and CDR2 is YYEKEE in the germline V gene (reference sequence). The CDR3 is 16 amino acids. Trimming removed 0 bases from V and 0 bases from J, with 13 bases in between. CDR3 loop: CASSLDVGLVSYEQYF. DNA of the CDR3: TGTGCCAGCAGCTTGGATGTGGGGTTAGTCTCCTACGAGCAGTACTTC.

The chain carries TRBV27 and TRBJ2-3; D might be TRBD2 (5 bases). Per the germline V gene, CDR1 is MNHEY and CDR2 is SMNVEV (reference sequence). The CDR3 totals 15 residues. The V end was cut by 6 bases, the J end by 3 bases, with 16 bases between. The CDR3 DNA reads TGTGCCAGCAGGGGCTTCGAGCGGATAACAGATACGCAGTATTTT. Translated, it gives CASRGFERITDTQYF.

The rearrangement links TRBV30 to TRBJ1-6; D gene ambiguous. CDR3 length equals 12 residues. Germline V gene data show CDR1 as GTSNPN and CDR2 as SVGIG (reference sequence). The V end lost 4 bases, the J end lost 4 bases, and 5 bases lay between the germline ends. This CDR3 is CAWTVYNSPLHF. Here the CDR3 DNA reads TGTGCCTGGACGGTATATAATTCACCCCTCCACTTT. Full variable domain (outside the CDR3, taken from reference TRBV30 and TRBJ1-6): SQTIHQWPATLVQPVGSPLSLECTVEGTSNPNLYWYRQAAGRGLQLLFYSVGIGQISSEVPQNLSASRPQDRQFILSSKKLLLSDSGFYLCAWTVYNSPLHFGNGTRLTVT.

The chain links TRBV5-8 to TRBJ1-3, with a possible D match to TRBD1 (5 bases). Germline V gene data show CDR1 as SGHTS and CDR2 as YDEGEE. Deletions cut 4 bases from V and 6 bases from J, with 14 bases between. The CDR3 loop spans 14 amino acids. The CDR3 coding sequence is TGTGCCAGCAGCGGGGGACCGCTACTAAACACCATATATTTT. It specifies CASSGGPLLNTIYF.

The genes are TRBV14 and TRBJ2-7, with D uncertain. Trimming cost V 6 bases and J 1 base, with 10 bases left between them. The CDR3 is 13 residues long. From germline, CDR1 is SGHDN and CDR2 FVKESK. The CDR3 is CASRVQISYEQYF. CDR3 DNA sequence: TGTGCCAGCAGGGTCCAGATATCCTACGAGCAGTACTTC.

The rearrangement joins TRBV2 to TRBJ2-2; the D is unclear. The V and J ends lost 2 bases and 6 bases respectively, with 19 bases between them. Germline V gene data show CDR1 as SNHLY and CDR2 as FYNNEI. The length of the CDR3 is 17 residues. CDR3 sequence (DNA): TGTGCCAGCAGTGAAATTCGAGACACACTCTCCGCCGGGGAGCTGTTTTTT. Translated: CASSEIRDTLSAGELFF.

The V gene is TRBV4-3, the J gene TRBJ1-4, with D possibly TRBD1 on 6 matching bases. The CDR3 is made up of 19 amino acids. V lost 0 bases to trimming and J lost 0 bases, with 17 bases between them. Germline V gene lookup returns CDR1 LGHNA and CDR2 YSLEER. DNA of the CDR3: TGCGCCAGCAGCCAAGATTTAGCGGGGGCTAAGGCAACTAATGAAAAACTGTTTTTT. This sequence encodes CASSQDLAGAKATNEKLFF.

This chain connects TRBV28 to TRBJ1-4; D remains ambiguous. Germline V CDR1 and CDR2: MDHEN, SYDVKM. The CDR3 length is 15 residues. V was pared by 6 bases and J by 3 bases, with 14 bases between. DNA for the CDR3: TGTGCCAGCAGGGCAAGTACAAGATCTAATGAAAAACTGTTTTTT. Encoded protein: CASRASTRSNEKLFF.

The genes are TRBV6-5 and TRBJ1-6, with D tentatively TRBD1 (6 bases). Deletions cut 6 bases from V and 5 bases from J, with 14 bases between. This CDR3 region has 15 residues. CDR1 and CDR2 from the germline V gene are MNHEY and SVGAGI. Here the CDR3 reads CASSKGQIDNSPLHF. In DNA form, the CDR3 reads TGTGCCAGCAGCAAAGGACAGATTGATAATTCACCCCTCCACTTT.

The rearrangement links TRBV30 to TRBJ2-7; TRBD1 matches 8 bases. V shed 4 bases, J shed 1 base, and the junction held 3 bases outside the gene matches. Per the germline V gene, CDR1 is GTSNPN and CDR2 is SVGIG (reference sequence). The CDR3 has 13 residues. CDR3 sequence (DNA): TGTGCCTGGAATACAGGGGGGTCCTACGAGCAGTACTTC. As protein: CAWNTGGSYEQYF.

V gene TRBV23-1 combines with J gene TRBJ2-1; no firm D call. TRBV23-1 is reported as an ORF; its role is uncertain. The CDR3 has 11 amino acids. Trimming shortened V by 4 bases and J by 7 bases, and 5 bases separated the two germline ends. Here the CDR3 DNA reads TGCGCCAGCAGTCTCCCAAATGAGCAGTTCTTC. It codes for CASSLPNEQFF.

The V gene is TRBV27, the J gene TRBJ1-5; no clear D. V was shortened by 4 bases and J by 0 bases, with 31 bases between the two germline ends. Germline V gene data show CDR1 as MNHEY and CDR2 as SMNVEV (reference sequence). This CDR3 has 22 amino acids. The CDR3 protein is CASSYDMGWRGVVGNSNQPQHF. In DNA form, the CDR3 reads TGTGCCAGCAGTTACGACATGGGGTGGCGAGGTGTGGTGGGAAATAGCAATCAGCCCCAGCATTTT.

This clone appeared once. V is TRBV7-9 and J is TRBJ2-7; D may be TRBD2 (5 bases). CDR3 length: 17 amino acids. The germline V gene has CDR1 SEHNR and CDR2 FQNEAQ (reference sequence). Trimming took off 0 bases at V and 4 bases at J, with 19 bases between the two ends. The CDR3 DNA sequence: TGTGCCAGCAGCTTAGCATTTGGTTCGAGGGTATGGTACGAGCAGTACTTC. Residues: CASSLAFGSRVWYEQYF.

This chain uses TRBV7-2 with TRBJ1-1; D is undetermined. Germline V CDR1 and CDR2: SGHTA, FQGNSA. Trimming shortened V by 1 base and J by 6 bases, and 9 bases separated the two germline ends. This CDR3 has 13 amino acids. DNA for the CDR3: TGTGCCAGCAGCTTAGTCTTGGCGGCTGAAGCTTTCTTT. Its protein product is CASSLVLAAEAFF.

V is TRBV6-5 and J is TRBJ1-3; D not resolved. The germline V and J ends were trimmed by 6 bases and 5 bases, with 5 bases remaining between them. The CDR3 extends over 11 amino acids. Germline V gene sequence: CDR1 MNHEY, CDR2 SVGAGI. As DNA, the CDR3 is TGTGCCAGCAGCCATAGAAACACCATATATTTT. Residues: CASSHRNTIYF.